The 15 T cell receptor beta chains listed next were all sequenced from one sample in a study of cytotoxic CD8 clonotypes in ibrutinib-treated CLL. Using immunoSEQ multiplex PCR, the repertoire was profiled, and TCRdb retains in-frame clones only, with some absent. The sample holds about 160,000 clones, roughly 88% seen once. The sequencing used PBMCs, collected at disease progression, from a patient treated with ibrutinib. The receptors derive from a human donor with chronic lymphocytic leukemia.

Concerning this clone itself: Compared with germline, one end of the junction differs, possibly owing to a read error. The J gene is TRBJ2-2, the V gene TRBV11-1; unclear D gene. CDR3 length: 14 amino acids. Per the germline V gene, CDR1 is SGHAT and CDR2 is FQDESV (reference sequence). The CDR3 loop is CASSVNPNTGELFF. CDR3 coding DNA: TGTGCTAGCAGCGTTAACCCGAACACCGGGGAGCTGTTTTTT.

The chain uses TRBV7-9 and TRBJ2-2; D call uncertain. The ends were cut back, 7 bases at V and 0 bases at J, with 12 bases in the middle. The germline gives CDR1 SEHNR, CDR2 FQNEAQ (reference sequence). The CDR3 is made up of 15 amino acids. The CDR3: CASTVAGANTGELFF. In nucleotides, the CDR3 is TGTGCCAGCACCGTGGCTGGAGCGAACACCGGGGAGCTGTTTTTT.

The V gene is TRBV5-1, the J gene TRBJ2-7; D is undetermined. Looked up from germline, CDR1 is SGHRS and CDR2 is YFSETQ. The V and J ends lost 2 bases and 0 bases respectively, with 12 bases between them. The CDR3 has 15 amino acids. CDR3 DNA: TGCGCCAGCAGCTTAATAGGGAAGGTCTCCTACGAGCAGTACTTC. Its translation: CASSLIGKVSYEQYF. The full variable domain, its missing parts supplied by reference TRBV5-1 and TRBJ2-7, is KAGVTQTPRYLIKTRGQQVTLSCSPISGHRSVSWYQQTPGQGLQFLFEYFSETQRNKGNFPGRFSGRQFSNSRSEMNVSTLELGDSALYLCASSLIGKVSYEQYFGPGTRLTVT.

This rearrangement joins TRBV6-5 to TRBJ2-5; D gene uncertain. Germline lookup yields CDR1 MNHEY and CDR2 SVGAGI. With 6 bases removed from V and 7 bases from J, the gap between germline ends came to 18 bases. The CDR3 runs to 14 residues. This CDR3 is CASSTELWDGTQYF. The CDR3 DNA is TGTGCCAGCAGCACTGAACTCTGGGATGGGACCCAGTACTTC.

The chain joins TRBV5-1 to TRBJ2-6; D is perhaps TRBD1 (5 bases). Trimming shortened V by 0 bases and J by 4 bases, and 17 bases separated the two germline ends. Germline loops: CDR1 SGHRS, CDR2 YFSETQ. The CDR3 consists of 18 residues. For the CDR3, the DNA is TGCGCCAGCAGCTTGGAGGGGCAGGGTAAATTAGGGGCCAACGTCCTGACTTTC. Protein sequence: CASSLEGQGKLGANVLTF.

The chain is built from TRBV6-5 and TRBJ2-5; the match to TRBD2 covers 8 bases. The ends lost 10 bases at V and 5 bases at J; junction bases unmatched: 9. CDR3 length: 13 residues. Germline CDR1 reads MNHEY; CDR2 reads SVGAGI. CDR3: CATGREGRETQYF. CDR3 bases: TGTGCCACGGGTCGGGAGGGCCGGGAGACCCAGTACTTC.

This rearrangement joins TRBV19 to TRBJ2-3, with TRBD1 matching 7 bases. The germline CDR1 and CDR2 sequences are LNHDA and SQIVND (reference sequence). Unmatched junction bases numbered 11, after V lost 7 bases and J lost 1 base. The CDR3 sequence is 16 residues long. This CDR3 reads CASTQGYGQGTDTQYF. The CDR3 DNA reads as TGTGCCAGTACCCAAGGGTATGGACAGGGCACAGATACGCAGTATTTT.

The rearrangement joins TRBV9 to TRBJ1-1; D remains ambiguous. Germline V gene lookup returns CDR1 SGDLS and CDR2 YYNGEE. CDR3 size: 13 residues. Trimming removed 3 bases from V and 4 bases from J, with 10 bases in between. The CDR3: CASSGGVSTEAFF. DNA of the CDR3: TGTGCCAGCAGCGGGGGAGTTTCCACTGAAGCTTTCTTT.

This sequence joins TRBV4-3 and TRBJ1-4; D is ambiguous. The V end lost 3 bases, the J end lost 0 bases, and 14 bases lay between the germline ends. The CDR3 sequence is 17 residues long. CDR1 and CDR2 (germline): LGHNA, YSLEER. CDR3 sequence: CASSHGPRRSTNEKLFF. As DNA, the CDR3 is TGCGCCAGCAGCCACGGACCTCGTCGATCAACTAATGAAAAACTGTTTTTT.

The chain carries TRBV6-1 and TRBJ1-1; D may be TRBD1 (5 bases). The CDR3 spans 13 residues. Deletions cut 5 bases from V and 1 base from J, with 8 bases between. The germline V gene encodes CDR1 MNHNS and CDR2 SASEGT. The CDR3 sequence: CASSSGGNTEAFF. CDR3 DNA: TGTGCCAGCAGTTCGGGGGGGAACACTGAAGCTTTCTTT.

Regarding this clone: A read error may account for a junction end that differs from germline. This chain uses TRBV5-1 with TRBJ2-5; 8 bases are a match to TRBD2. Germline V gene sequence: CDR1 SGHRS, CDR2 YFSETQ. CDR3 length equals 16 residues. CDR3 sequence reads: CASRLGISTSAETQYF. DNA of the CDR3: TGCGCCAGCAGATTGGGGATTTCGACTAGCGCAGAGACCCAGTACTTC.

The chain employs TRBV19 and TRBJ1-2; D not resolved. With 3 bases removed from V and 1 base from J, the gap between germline ends came to 9 bases. The CDR3 has 14 amino acids. The germline V gene encodes CDR1 LNHDA and CDR2 SQIVND (reference sequence). CDR3 region: CASSMAEINYGYTF. In DNA, the CDR3 is TGTGCCAGTAGTATGGCAGAGATTAACTATGGCTACACCTTC.

The genes are TRBV27 and TRBJ2-3; TRBD1 aligns across 8 bases. The germline V gene has CDR1 MNHEY and CDR2 SMNVEV (reference sequence). The V and J ends lost 6 bases and 3 bases, in that order; junction bases with no gene match: 8. The CDR3 consists of 15 residues. CDR3 sequence (DNA): TGTGCCAGCAGCCTCGACAGGGGCGCTACAGATACGCAGTATTTT. Amino acid sequence: CASSLDRGATDTQYF.

This clone showed up just a few times. The chain carries TRBV27 and TRBJ2-3; D is unclear. In germline, CDR1 is MNHEY, CDR2 SMNVEV (reference sequence). Deletions cut 6 bases from V and 2 bases from J, with 9 bases between. The CDR3 is 13 residues long. The CDR3 bases are TGTGCCAGCAGCCCAGGCCTCACAGATACGCAGTATTTT. It is translated as CASSPGLTDTQYF.

This chain joins TRBV28 and TRBJ1-1; D is unresolved. Trimming removed 0 bases at V and 1 base at J, with 3 bases between. The V gene's germline CDR1 is MDHEN and CDR2 SYDVKM. This CDR3 has 13 amino acids. CDR3 coding DNA: TGTGCCAGCAGTTTATGGGAGAACACTGAAGCTTTCTTT. It translates to CASSLWENTEAFF.